The clone carrying this TCR beta chain was counted ten times or more. The antigen is unknown. Each CDR3 protein is one row after TCRdb ran MiXCR on the 5' RACE reads. The table includes 500,000 to 600,000 distinct CDR3 sequences, around 20% detected once. The CDR3 loop spans 15 amino acids. V dropped 8 bases and J dropped 0 bases, with 14 bases sitting between them. Germline loops: CDR1 MNHNS, CDR2 SASEGT. This record belongs to a study of identical twins. Study findings and constraints: Memory repertoires lacked the insertion deficit that abundant cord blood beta clonotypes showed.

Another study also made use of these data, one on T cells expressing NK-cell markers. That paper states: In several donors, dominant clonotypes made up roughly 28.3-65% of CD3+CD56-NKG2C+ cells.

The genes are TRBV6-1 and TRBJ1-3, with D maybe TRBD1 (6 bases). The material sequenced was CD4+ T cells sorted from blood. This TCR was sampled from a woman aged 18-29 years in good health. The CDR3 DNA follows: TGTGCCAGCGGGATCCAGGGGAACTCTGGAAACACCATATATTTT. Protein: CASGIQGNSGNTIYF.